The 14 T cell receptor beta chains below all came from one sample that was sequenced in a study of shared clonotypes between healthy human individuals. Clones were read by immunoSEQ multiplex PCR, and TCRdb kept only the in-frame ones, dropping some. The table lists under 1,900,000 clones, approximately 98.5% of them singletons. The sequencing sample was made of naive CD4+ T cells sorted from blood. Subset of the sample: CD45RA+ positively selected. Receptors originate from a man aged 25-40 years in good health.

The chain joins TRBV14 to TRBJ2-2, with unresolved D. Germline-derived CDR1 and CDR2 are SGHDN and FVKESK. CDR3 length: 12 residues. Trimming left V 1 base short and J 9 bases short, with 6 bases between. The CDR3 sequence: CASSQGPRELFF. The CDR3 DNA reads as TGTGCCAGCAGCCAAGGTCCCCGGGAGCTGTTTTTT. Based on the CDR3 plus reference TRBV14 and TRBJ2-2, the full variable domain is EAGVTQFPSHSVIEKGQTVTLRCDPISGHDNLYWYRRVMGKEIKFLLHFVKESKQDESGMPNNRFLAERTGGTYSTLKVQPAELEDSGVYFCASSQGPRELFFGEGSRLTVL.

This clone was recorded only once. J is TRBJ2-1 and V is TRBV10-1; D may match TRBD1 or TRBD2 (5 bases each). The CDR3 loop spans 14 amino acids. Between the trimmed V and J ends, which lost 2 bases and 6 bases, there was a span of 11 bases. Germline V CDR1 and CDR2: WNHNN, SYGVQD (reference sequence). For the CDR3, the DNA is TGCGCCAGCAGTGAGATCGGGGCTGTCAATGAGCAGTTCTTC. Its protein product is CASSEIGAVNEQFF.

The chain recombines TRBV4-3 with TRBJ2-2, with 9 bases aligning to TRBD2. Per germline, CDR1 LGHNA and CDR2 YSLEER. After removal of 0 bases from V and 10 bases from J, the junction contained 12 bases not matched to a gene. The CDR3 has 17 amino acids. CDR3 protein: CASSQEPGRVAGVELFF. The CDR3 nucleotides read TGCGCCAGCAGCCAAGAGCCAGGGAGGGTAGCGGGAGTGGAGCTGTTTTTT.

The chain recombines TRBV5-1 with TRBJ2-5, with 12 nucleotides matching TRBD2. Germline-derived CDR1 and CDR2 are SGHRS and YFSETQ. CDR3 size: 18 residues. With V trimmed by 0 bases and J by 4 bases, 10 bases remained unmatched. This chain's CDR3 is CASSLGASSGRAGETQYF. The CDR3 DNA follows: TGCGCCAGCAGCTTGGGAGCCTCTAGCGGGAGGGCCGGAGAGACCCAGTACTTC.

The gene calls are TRBV20-1 and TRBJ2-7, with D unresolved. This CDR3 has 10 residues. The V gene's germline CDR1 is DFQATT and CDR2 SNEGSKA (reference sequence). Trimming left V 6 bases short and J 3 bases short, with 6 bases between. The CDR3 DNA reads TGCAGTGCAATCCACTACGAGCAGTACTTC. It codes for CSAIHYEQYF.

V usage is TRBV29-1 and J usage is TRBJ2-3, with TRBD1 as a possible D gene (6 bases). The CDR3 consists of 16 residues. In germline, CDR1 is SQVTM, CDR2 ANQGSEA. V was shortened by 2 bases and J by 2 bases, with 17 bases between the two germline ends. The CDR3 nucleotides read TGCAGCGTTGAAAAGGGACACCGAGGGAACACAGATACGCAGTATTTT. It encodes CSVEKGHRGNTDTQYF.

The V call is TRBV19, the J call TRBJ2-2; D gene unclear. V was clipped by 3 bases and J by 6 bases, with 8 bases between them. The CDR3 sequence is 13 residues long. Germline loops: CDR1 LNHDA, CDR2 SQIVND (reference sequence). The CDR3 DNA follows: TGTGCCAGTAGTATGGCGGAACCCGGGGAGCTGTTTTTT. Protein: CASSMAEPGELFF.

The chain employs TRBV5-4 and TRBJ1-1; no definite D call. Germline CDR1 and CDR2: SGHNT and YYREEE (reference sequence). Between the trimmed V and J ends, which lost 0 bases and 8 bases, there was a span of 11 bases. The CDR3 consists of 13 residues. The CDR3 DNA sequence: TGTGCCAGCAGCTTGGGCGCAGTACAAGAAGCTTTCTTT. Translated: CASSLGAVQEAFF.

The chain employs TRBV7-2 and TRBJ2-7; D may be TRBD1 (5 bases). This CDR3 spans 12 amino acids. V was cut by 2 bases and J by 6 bases, with 8 bases left in between. Germline CDR1 and CDR2: SGHTA and FQGNSA. The DNA for the CDR3 is TGTGCCAGCAGCTTAAGGGGCCCCGAGCAGTACTTC. Translating it yields CASSLRGPEQYF.

About this clone itself: This CDR3 is also generated by other DNA sequences in the sample. CDR3 amino acids: CASSVGDRNTEAFF. The CDR3 DNA reads as TGTGCCAGCAGCGTAGGAGACAGAAACACTGAAGCTTTCTTT. This chain links TRBV9 with TRBJ1-1, with D possibly TRBD1 on 5 matching bases. Between the trimmed V and J ends, which lost 0 bases and 2 bases, there was a span of 8 bases. CDR3 size: 14 residues. CDR1 and CDR2 from the germline V gene are SGDLS and YYNGEE.

V gene TRBV18 combines with J gene TRBJ2-5; D gene unclear. The CDR3 loop spans 13 amino acids. Germline CDR1 and CDR2: KGHSH and LQKENI. Trimming removed 3 bases from V and 5 bases from J, with 10 bases in between. CDR3 bases: TGTGCCAGCTCACCGAACCTCTCGGAGACCCAGTACTTC. Translating it yields CASSPNLSETQYF.

This chain links TRBV9 with TRBJ2-1; 8 bases agree with TRBD2. CDR3 length: 14 amino acids. J was trimmed by 2 bases and V by 9 bases; bases with no gene match: 7. Germline CDR1 is SGDLS and CDR2 is YYNGEE. The CDR3 loop reads CATIAGQPYNEQFF. CDR3 DNA: TGTGCCACAATAGCGGGGCAACCCTACAATGAGCAGTTCTTC.

The rearrangement joins TRBV5-6 to TRBJ2-5; weak D call: TRBD2 (7 bases). The length of the CDR3 is 14 residues. With 2 bases removed from V and 2 bases from J, the gap between germline ends came to 10 bases. Per the germline V gene, CDR1 is SGHDT and CDR2 is YYEEEE. CDR3 in amino acids: CASSFGGPQETQYF. As DNA, the CDR3 is TGTGCCAGCAGCTTCGGGGGGCCGCAAGAGACCCAGTACTTC.

V is TRBV27 and J is TRBJ2-7; D possibly corresponds to TRBD1 (6 bases). This CDR3 region has 15 residues. Trimming left V 4 bases short and J 3 bases short, with 16 bases between. CDR1 MNHEY and CDR2 SMNVEV come from the germline V gene (reference sequence). The DNA for the CDR3 is TGTGCCAGCAGTTCCCAGGGGTGGCTTGGCTACGAGCAGTACTTC. The encoded protein is CASSSQGWLGYEQYF.